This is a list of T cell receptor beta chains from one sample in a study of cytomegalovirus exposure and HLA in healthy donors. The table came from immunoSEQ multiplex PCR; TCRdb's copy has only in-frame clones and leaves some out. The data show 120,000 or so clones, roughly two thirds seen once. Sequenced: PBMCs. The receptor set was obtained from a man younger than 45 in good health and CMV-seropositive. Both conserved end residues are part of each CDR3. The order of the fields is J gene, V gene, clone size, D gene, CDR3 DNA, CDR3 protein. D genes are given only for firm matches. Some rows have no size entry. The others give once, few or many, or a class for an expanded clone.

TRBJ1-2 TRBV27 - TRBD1 TGTGCCAGCAGTTGGACAGGGGGCGGCTATGGCTACACCTTC CASSWTGGGYGYTF
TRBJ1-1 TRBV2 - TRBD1 TGTGCCAGCGGACTCACAGGGGGCACTGAAGCTTTCTTT CASGLTGGTEAFF
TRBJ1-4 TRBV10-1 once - TGCGCCAGCAGCCCAGGGGACGGCCCAACTAATGAAAAACTGTTTTTT CASSPGDGPTNEKLFF
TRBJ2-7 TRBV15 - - TGTGCCACCAGCAGAGTCGGAGGTCTGGGCTACGAGCAGTACTTC CATSRVGGLGYEQYF
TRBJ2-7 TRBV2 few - TGTGCCAGCATCCTAATGGCTACGGTCGGACTCCACGAGCAGTACTTC CASILMATVGLHEQYF
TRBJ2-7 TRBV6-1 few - TGTGCCAGCAGTGAAGGGAGGGCGTCGAGGTACGAGCAGTACTTC CASSEGRASRYEQYF
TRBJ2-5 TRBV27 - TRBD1 TGTGCCAGCAGTTTATCAGGGACAGGGATAGGAAAGACCCAGTACTTC CASSLSGTGIGKTQYF
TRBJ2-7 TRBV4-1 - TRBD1 TGCGCCAGCAGCCAATTCCCGACAGGGAATCCCTACGAGCAGTACTTC CASSQFPTGNPYEQYF
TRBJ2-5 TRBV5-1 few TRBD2 TGCGCCAGCAGCTCGGGGACTAACCAAGAGACCCAGTACTTC CASSSGTNQETQYF
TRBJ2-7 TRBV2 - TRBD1 TGTGCCAGCAGTCCAGGTCCGGGACAGGGCTACGAGCAGTACTTC CASSPGPGQGYEQYF